This T cell receptor beta chain appears in the sequencing data of a study of metastatic and nonmetastatic thyroid tumors (dated by TCRdb to the early 2020s). For context, the study as a whole: Repertoires were compared across peripheral blood and tumor or nodule tissue samples from malignant and benign thyroid patients.

Libraries were prepared through PCR. Sequencing was performed on an Illumina HiSeq 4000. High-throughput sequencing was used to profile the TCR beta-chain CDR3 region of each patient. For the original study's pipeline: Drawing on CDR3 differences between clinicopathological groups, the researchers built a classifier meant to tell apart patients with distant-metastatic papillary thyroid cancer. The Shannon index was used to assess repertoire diversity, and the Morisita-Horn index was used to assess tumor-blood repertoire similarity. TCRdb applied fastp at Q25 and MiXCR to the public reads, then kept only in-frame beta chains. These V and J calls rely on TCRdb rather than the paper's analysis. The sample includes over 50,000 clones, with 25% to 35% observed a single time. The ten largest account for approximately 16% of the sample. No treatment had been received by any patient before thyroid surgery. Using T-cell receptor beta sequencing, the researchers looked back retrospectively at clinical samples from patients, gathered between about 2011 and 2019.

This clone was counted between two and nine times. What antigen it recognizes has not been identified. There are no base qualities to consult, and no much larger clone falls within one base. Results the study describes overall, beyond this receptor: In both blood and tumor samples, TCR beta diversity was reported to be significantly higher in malignant tumors than in benign nodules.

The CDR3 measures 15 amino acids from cysteine to phenylalanine. CDR3 DNA is the only sequence kept; it has 45 bases, read in frame from the first base. V has 4 bases trimmed and J has 8 bases trimmed; junction bases matching no gene number 3. CDR1 and CDR2, looked up from the germline V gene (reference sequence), are LNHDA and SQIVND. The receptor chain draws on TRBV19 and TRBJ2-1; 15 central bases correspond to TRBD2. Sequencing was carried out using blood. The sequence was collected from a female donor with papillary thyroid cancer or a benign thyroid nodule (not recorded which). Some clones in this sample may be carry-over from other donors' samples. The CDR3 has the sequence CASSRTSGGAYEQFF. The nucleotide sequence reads TGTGCCAGTAGTAGGACTAGCGGGGGGGCCTATGAGCAGTTCTTC.